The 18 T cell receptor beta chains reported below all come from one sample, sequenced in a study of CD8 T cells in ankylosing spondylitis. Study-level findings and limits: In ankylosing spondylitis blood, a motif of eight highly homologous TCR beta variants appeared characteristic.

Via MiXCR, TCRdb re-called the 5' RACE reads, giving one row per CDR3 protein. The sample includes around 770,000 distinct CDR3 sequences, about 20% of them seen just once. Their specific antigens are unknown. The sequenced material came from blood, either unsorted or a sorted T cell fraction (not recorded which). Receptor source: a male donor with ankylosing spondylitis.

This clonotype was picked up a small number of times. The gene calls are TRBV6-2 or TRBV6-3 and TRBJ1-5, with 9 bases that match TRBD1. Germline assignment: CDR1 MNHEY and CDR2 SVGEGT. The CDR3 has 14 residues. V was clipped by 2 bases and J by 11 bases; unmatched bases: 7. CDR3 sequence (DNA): TGTGCCAGCAGTTACGGGGGACAGGGAGGATCCCAGCATTTT. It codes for CASSYGGQGGSQHF.

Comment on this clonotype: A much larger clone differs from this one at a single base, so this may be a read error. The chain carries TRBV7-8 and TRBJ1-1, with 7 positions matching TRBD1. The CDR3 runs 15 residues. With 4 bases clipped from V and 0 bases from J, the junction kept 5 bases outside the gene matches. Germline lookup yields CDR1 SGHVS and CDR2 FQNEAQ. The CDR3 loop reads CASSYRDSMNTEAFF. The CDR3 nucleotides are TGTGCCAGCAGCTACCGGGACAGCATGAACACTGAAGCTTTCTTT. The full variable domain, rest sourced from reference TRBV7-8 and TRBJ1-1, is GAGVSQSPRYKVAKRGQDVALRCDPISGHVSLFWYQQALGQGPEFLTYFQNEAQLDKSGLPSDRFFAERPEGSVSTLKIQRTQQEDSAVYLCASSYRDSMNTEAFFGQGTRLTVV.

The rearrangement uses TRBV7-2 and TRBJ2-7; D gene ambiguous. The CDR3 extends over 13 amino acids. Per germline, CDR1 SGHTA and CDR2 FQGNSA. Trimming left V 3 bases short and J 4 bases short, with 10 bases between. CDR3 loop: CASSFLVEYEQYF. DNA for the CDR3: TGTGCCAGCAGCTTCCTGGTGGAATACGAGCAGTACTTC.

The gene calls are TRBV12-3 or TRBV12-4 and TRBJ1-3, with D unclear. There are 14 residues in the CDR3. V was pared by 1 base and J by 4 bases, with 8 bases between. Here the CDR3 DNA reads TGTGCCAGCAGTTTAGGCAGGCCGGGAAACACCATATATTTT. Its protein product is CASSLGRPGNTIYF.

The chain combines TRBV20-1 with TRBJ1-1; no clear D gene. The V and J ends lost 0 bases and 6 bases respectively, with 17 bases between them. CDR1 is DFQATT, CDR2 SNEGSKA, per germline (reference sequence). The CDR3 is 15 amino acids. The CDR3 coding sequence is TGCAGTGCTAGAGATAAATTAGGGAGGGTAGCTGAAGCTTTCTTT. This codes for CSARDKLGRVAEAFF.

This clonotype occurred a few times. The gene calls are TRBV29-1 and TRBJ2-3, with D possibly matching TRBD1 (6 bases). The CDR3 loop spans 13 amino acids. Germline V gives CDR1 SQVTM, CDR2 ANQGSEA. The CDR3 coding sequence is TGCAGTTCCGACAGGCCCGGGACAGATACGCAGTATTTT. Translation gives CSSDRPGTDTQYF.

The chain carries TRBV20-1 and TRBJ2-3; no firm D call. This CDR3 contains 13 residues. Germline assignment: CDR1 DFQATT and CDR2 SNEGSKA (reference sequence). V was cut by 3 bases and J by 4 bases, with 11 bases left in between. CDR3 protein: CSASYPPSDTQYF. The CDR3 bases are TGCAGTGCTAGTTACCCTCCCTCAGATACGCAGTATTTT.

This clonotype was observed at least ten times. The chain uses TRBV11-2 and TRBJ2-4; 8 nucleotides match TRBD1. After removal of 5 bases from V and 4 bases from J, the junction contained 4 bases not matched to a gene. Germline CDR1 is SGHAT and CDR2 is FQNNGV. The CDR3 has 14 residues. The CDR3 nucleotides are TGTGCCAGCAGCAAGGACAGGGCTAAAAACATTCAGTACTTC. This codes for CASSKDRAKNIQYF. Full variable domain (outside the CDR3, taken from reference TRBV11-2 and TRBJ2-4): EAGVAQSPRYKIIEKRQSVAFWCNPISGHATLYWYQQILGQGPKLLIQFQNNGVVDDSQLPKDRFSAERLKGVDSTLKIQPAKLEDSAVYLCASSKDRAKNIQYFGAGTRLSVL.

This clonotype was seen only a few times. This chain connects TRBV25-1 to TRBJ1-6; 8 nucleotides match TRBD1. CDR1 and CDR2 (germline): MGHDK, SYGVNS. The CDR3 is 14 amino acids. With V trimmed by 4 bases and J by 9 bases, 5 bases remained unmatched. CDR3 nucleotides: TGTGCCAGCAGTGTTCAGGGGGCACTTTCACCCCTCCACTTT. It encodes CASSVQGALSPLHF. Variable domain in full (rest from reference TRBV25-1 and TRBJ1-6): EADIYQTPRYLVIGTGKKITLECSQTMGHDKMYWYQQDPGMELHLIHYSYGVNSTEKGDLSSESTVSRIRTEHFPLTLESARPSHTSQYLCASSVQGALSPLHFGNGTRLTVT.

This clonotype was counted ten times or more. The CDR3: CASKTGGGLQPQHF. CDR3 nucleotide sequence: TGTGCCAGCAAAACGGGGGGAGGTCTGCAGCCCCAGCATTTT. This rearrangement joins TRBV27 to TRBJ1-5; D is possibly TRBD1 (5 bases). The CDR3 sequence is 14 residues long. Germline V lookup: CDR1 MNHEY, CDR2 SMNVEV (reference sequence). Deletions cut 7 bases from V and 7 bases from J, with 17 bases between.

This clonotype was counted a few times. DNA of the CDR3: TGTGCCAGCCGGAAGTTTGGCGATGAGCAGTTCTTC. Translating gives CASRKFGDEQFF. This chain links TRBV6-2 or TRBV6-3 with TRBJ2-1; D is undetermined. The V gene's germline CDR1 is MNHEY and CDR2 SVGEGT. There are 12 residues in the CDR3. Trimming removed 8 bases at V and 8 bases at J, with 13 bases between.

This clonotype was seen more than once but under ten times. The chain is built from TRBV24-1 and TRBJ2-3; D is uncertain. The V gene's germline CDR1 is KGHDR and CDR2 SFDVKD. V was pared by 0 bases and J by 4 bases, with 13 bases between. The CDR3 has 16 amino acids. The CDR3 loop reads CATSDLDVYGADTQYF. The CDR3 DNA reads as TGTGCCACCAGTGATTTGGATGTATATGGGGCAGATACGCAGTATTTT.

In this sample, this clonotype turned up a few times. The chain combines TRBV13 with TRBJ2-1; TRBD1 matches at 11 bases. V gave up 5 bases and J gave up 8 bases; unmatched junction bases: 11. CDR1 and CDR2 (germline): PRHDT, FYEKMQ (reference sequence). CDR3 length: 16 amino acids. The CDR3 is CASSSTSGTGGYEQFF. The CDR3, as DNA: TGTGCCAGCAGCAGTACCTCCGGGACAGGGGGTTATGAGCAGTTCTTC.

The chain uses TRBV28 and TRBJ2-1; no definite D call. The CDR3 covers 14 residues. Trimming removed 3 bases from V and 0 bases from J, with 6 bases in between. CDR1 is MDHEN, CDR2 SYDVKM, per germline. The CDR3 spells CASSFPSSYNEQFF. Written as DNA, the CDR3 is TGTGCCAGCAGTTTCCCTAGCTCCTACAATGAGCAGTTCTTC.

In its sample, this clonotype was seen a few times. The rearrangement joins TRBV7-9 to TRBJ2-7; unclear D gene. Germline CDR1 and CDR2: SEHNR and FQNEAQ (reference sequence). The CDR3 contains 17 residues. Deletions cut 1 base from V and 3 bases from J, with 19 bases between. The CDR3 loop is CASSLEPSSGFGYEQYF. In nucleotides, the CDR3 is TGTGCCAGCAGCTTAGAGCCTAGTTCGGGCTTCGGCTACGAGCAGTACTTC.

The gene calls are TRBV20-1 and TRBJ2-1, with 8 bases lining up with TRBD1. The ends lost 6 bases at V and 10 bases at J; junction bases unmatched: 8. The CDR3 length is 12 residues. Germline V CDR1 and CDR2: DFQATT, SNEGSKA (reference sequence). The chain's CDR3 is CSARTGISEQFF. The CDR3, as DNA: TGCAGTGCCCGGACAGGGATAAGCGAGCAGTTCTTC.

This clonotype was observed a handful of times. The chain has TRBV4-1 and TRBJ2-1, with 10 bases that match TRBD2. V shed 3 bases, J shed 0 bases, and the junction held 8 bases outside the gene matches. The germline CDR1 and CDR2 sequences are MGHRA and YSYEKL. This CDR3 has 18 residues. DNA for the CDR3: TGCGCCAGCAGCCACGGACTAGCGGCGTTGAGCTCCTACAATGAGCAGTTCTTC. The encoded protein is CASSHGLAALSSYNEQFF.

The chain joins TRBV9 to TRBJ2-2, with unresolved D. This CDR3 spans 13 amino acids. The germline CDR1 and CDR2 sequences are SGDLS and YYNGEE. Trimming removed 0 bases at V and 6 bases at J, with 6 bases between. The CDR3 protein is CASSVVPAGELFF. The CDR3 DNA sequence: TGTGCCAGCAGCGTAGTCCCGGCCGGGGAGCTGTTTTTT.